This entry is about one TCR beta chain. Its specificity is unknown. The data were produced by immunoSEQ multiplex PCR, yet TCRdb's version contains in-frame clones alone and is incomplete. Of 30,000 or so clones in the sample, around three quarters were seen once. The CDR3 consists of 14 residues. V was clipped by 4 bases and J by 0 bases; unmatched bases: 0. The germline V gene encodes CDR1 MNHNY and CDR2 SVGAGI (reference sequence). The record originates from a study of PD-1 blockade in classical Hodgkin lymphoma. All trial patients relapsed after autologous stem cell transplantation. Regarding the study as a whole: Whereas CD4+ TCR diversity had risen significantly by C4D1, CD8+ TCR diversity had not. Relative to healthy donors, newly diagnosed patients reportedly had lower baseline TCR diversity, which was reported as lower still in relapsed/refractory patients. Newly diagnosed patients had diversity similar to the baseline diversity of complete responders. Anyone who began nivolumab under 1 year after ASCT was excluded.

This TCR was sampled from a human donor with classical Hodgkin lymphoma. V usage is TRBV6-6 and J usage is TRBJ2-7, with 10 bases that match TRBD2. The material sequenced was peripheral blood mononuclear cells (PBMCs), taken before the second cycle of nivolumab. The DNA for the CDR3 is TGTGCCAGCAGTTCTAGCGGGAGCTCCTACGAGCAGTACTTC. Protein sequence: CASSSSGSSYEQYF.